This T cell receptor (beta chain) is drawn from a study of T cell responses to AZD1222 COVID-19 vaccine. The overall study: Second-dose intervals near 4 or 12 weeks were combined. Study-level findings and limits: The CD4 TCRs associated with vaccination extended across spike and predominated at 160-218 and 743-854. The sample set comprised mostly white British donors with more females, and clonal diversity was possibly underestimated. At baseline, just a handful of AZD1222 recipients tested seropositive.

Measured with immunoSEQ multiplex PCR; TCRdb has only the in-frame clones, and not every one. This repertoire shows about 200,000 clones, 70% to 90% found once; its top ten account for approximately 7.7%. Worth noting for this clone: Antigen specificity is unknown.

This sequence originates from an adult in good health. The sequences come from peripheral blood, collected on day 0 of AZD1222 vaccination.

As DNA, the CDR3 is TGTGCCAGCAGCCCCCGACAGGGGGCTAGTTCTGGGGCCAACGTCCTGACTTTC. It translates to CASSPRQGASSGANVLTF. The chain uses TRBV11-2 and TRBJ2-6; 10 bases match TRBD1. Germline V lookup: CDR1 SGHAT, CDR2 FQNNGV. J gave up 1 base and V 5 bases, and 8 bases lay outside the gene matches. CDR3 length: 18 residues.